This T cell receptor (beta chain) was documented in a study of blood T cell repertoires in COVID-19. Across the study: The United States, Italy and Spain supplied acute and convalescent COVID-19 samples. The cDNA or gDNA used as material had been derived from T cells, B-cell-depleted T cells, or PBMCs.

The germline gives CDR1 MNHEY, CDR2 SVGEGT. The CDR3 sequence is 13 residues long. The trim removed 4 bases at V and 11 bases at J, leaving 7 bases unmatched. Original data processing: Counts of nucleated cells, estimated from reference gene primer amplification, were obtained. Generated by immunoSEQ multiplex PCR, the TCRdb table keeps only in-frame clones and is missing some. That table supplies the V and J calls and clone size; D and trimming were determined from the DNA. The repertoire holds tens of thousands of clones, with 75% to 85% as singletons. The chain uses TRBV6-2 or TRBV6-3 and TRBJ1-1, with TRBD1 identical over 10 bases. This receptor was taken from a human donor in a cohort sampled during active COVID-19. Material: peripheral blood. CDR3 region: CASSSRDRGSAFF. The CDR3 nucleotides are TGTGCCAGCAGTTCCCGGGACAGGGGATCGGCTTTCTTT.